This note documents a single T cell receptor (beta chain) sequence. Its antigen is unidentified. This CDR3 has 14 amino acids. The germline V gene has CDR1 SGHVS and CDR2 FQNEAQ. The V end lost 5 bases, the J end lost 4 bases, and 14 bases lay between the germline ends. This entry comes from a study of T cell responses to AZD1222 COVID-19 vaccine. Whole-study findings and limits: Nearly half of unique spike-specific TCRs reportedly avoided B.1.351 and B.1.1.7 mutated regions. The study found Spike-specific TCR breadth and depth rose after two AZD1222 doses. Females outnumbered males among donors, who were mostly white British; clonal diversity was possibly underestimated.

Measured with immunoSEQ multiplex PCR; TCRdb has only the in-frame clones, and not every one. Among tens of thousands of clones listed, 75% to 90% were seen once. The sequences come from peripheral blood, collected on day 0 of AZD1222 vaccination. The TCR comes from an adult in good health. The chain carries TRBV7-8 and TRBJ2-5, with D possibly matching TRBD1 (6 bases). The CDR3 DNA reads TGTGCCAGCAGCCGGGGCAGGGGATTAGAGACCCAGTACTTC. It encodes CASSRGRGLETQYF.